These 2 T cell receptor beta chains came from one sample sequenced in a study of T cells after yellow fever vaccination (dated by TCRdb to the late 2010s). This sample's treatment or condition label indicates: live attenuated yellow fever vaccine strain. The method behind the library was 5' RACE. Sequencing relied on an Illumina HiSeq 2500. TCRdb reprocessing: public reads trimmed at Q25 with fastp, clones called with MiXCR, in-frame beta chains kept. Each record represents a unique CDR3 protein, reported with the most common genes and DNA among its rows. Across this sample there are 450,000 to 550,000 distinct CDR3 sequences, with under 25% seen only once. In total, the top ten clones hold 14% of the sample. The sample was PBMCs, taken 15 days after the yellow fever booster vaccination. The receptor set was obtained from a man in his thirties or forties who received the YFV17D yellow fever vaccine.

The V gene is TRBV6-1, the J gene TRBJ2-3; TRBD1 matches 8 bases. The CDR3 covers 16 residues. The trim removed 5 bases at V and 2 bases at J, leaving 9 bases unmatched. Germline CDR1 reads MNHNS; CDR2 reads SASEGT. CDR3 sequence (DNA): TGTGCCAGCAGTCTTCGACAGGGGCTTTTCACAGATACGCAGTATTTT. Its protein is CASSLRQGLFTDTQYF.

The gene calls are TRBV7-2 and TRBJ2-1; D ambiguous. CDR1 SGHTA and CDR2 FQGNSA come from the germline V gene. Trimming took 3 bases from V and 5 from J, leaving 8 bases between them. The CDR3 loop spans 13 amino acids. CDR3 amino acids: CASSFARHNEQFF. CDR3 DNA: TGTGCCAGCAGCTTCGCTAGGCACAATGAGCAGTTCTTC. The full variable domain, its missing parts supplied by reference TRBV7-2 and TRBJ2-1, is GAGVSQSPSNKVTEKGKDVELRCDPISGHTALYWYRQSLGQGLEFLIYFQGNSAPDKSGLPSDRFSAERTGGSVSTLTIQRTQQEDSAVYLCASSFARHNEQFFGPGTRLTVL.